Detailed here is one T cell receptor (beta chain). What it binds is not known. The sample comes from a study of TIL therapy for anti-PD-1-resistant metastatic lung cancer. Overall study: Tumors had a median PD-L1 proportion score of about 6.6%. Study findings and constraints: Many TIL product clones were absent from baseline tumor, suggesting clonal contraction.

Time point: pre-treatment sample, taken before nivolumab and TIL therapy. Pleural nodules or supraclavicular lymph nodes made up most of the excised metastases sampled. CDR3 length: 14 residues. CDR1 and CDR2 (germline): ENHRY, SYGVKD. V was trimmed by 2 bases and J by 4 bases, leaving 9 bases between them. This was the immunoSEQ v3 assay. Libraries were sequenced to about 2 million read pairs (survey) or roughly 4.5-6.5 million (deep). The table came from immunoSEQ multiplex PCR; TCRdb's copy has only in-frame clones and leaves some out. The sample shows around 26,000 clones, roughly three fifths of them seen only once.

The V and J genes are TRBV10-3 and TRBJ2-1, with D unclear. This specimen was tumor tissue, taken at baseline. This TCR was sampled from a woman between 25 and 80 years old with non-small cell lung cancer. The DNA for the CDR3 is TGTGCCATCAGTGAGGCTAGTGATTACAATGAGCAGTTCTTC. Amino acid sequence: CAISEASDYNEQFF.